This T cell receptor beta chain was sequenced during a study of control samples from healthy donors and cancer patients. Method: immunoSEQ multiplex PCR; TCRdb's copy keeps in-frame clones and lacks some. The sample consists of some 120,000 clones, roughly 95% of them appearing once. The sample was blood. The receptor's source is a man aged 25-45 years in good health.

CDR3 coding DNA: TGTGCCAGCAGCCCCACTAGCGGGGGGGCGTATACGCAGTATTTT. This translates into CASSPTSGGAYTQYF. The chain recombines TRBV7-9 with TRBJ2-3; 13 bases fit TRBD2. The CDR3 totals 15 residues. Germline CDR1 reads SEHNR; CDR2 reads FQNEAQ (reference sequence). The V segment lost 5 bases and the J segment 7 bases; nucleotides outside the gene matches: 6.